Shown below are 15 T cell receptor beta chains from a single sample sequenced in a study of T cells in Graves' hyperthyroidism and ophthalmopathy. Researchers took RNA transcripts and amplified the TCR beta CDR3 regions from them. First-round RT-PCR with HTBI primers amplified the TCR CDR3 region. TCRdb redid the calling of the multiplex PCR reads with MiXCR, one entry per CDR3 protein. The table has about 520,000 distinct CDR3 sequences, approximately 25% seen once. Sequenced input: blood. Source of these receptors: a woman aged 25-40 years with Graves' ophthalmopathy.

This clonotype has a handful of counts. This rearrangement joins TRBV11-1 to TRBJ1-2; 8 bases line up with TRBD1. Germline CDR1 is SGHAT and CDR2 is FQDESV (reference sequence). The CDR3 runs 15 residues. V lost 4 bases, J lost 4 bases, and 8 bases stayed unmatched. CDR3 amino acids: CASSSRQGTIYGYTF. The DNA for the CDR3 is TGTGCCAGCAGCTCCCGACAGGGGACCATCTATGGCTACACCTTC. Using reference TRBV11-1 and TRBJ1-2 for the parts outside the CDR3, the full variable domain is EAEVAQSPRYKITEKSQAVAFWCDPISGHATLYWYRQILGQGPELLVQFQDESVVDDSQLPKDRFSAERLKGVDSTLKIQPAELGDSAMYLCASSSRQGTIYGYTFGSGTRLTVV.

The gene calls are TRBV20-1 and TRBJ1-5; TRBD1 might be the D (5 bases). The CDR3 consists of 14 residues. Trimming cost V 6 bases and J 2 bases, with 14 bases left between them. Germline CDR1 reads DFQATT; CDR2 reads SNEGSKA (reference sequence). In DNA, the CDR3 is TGCAGTGCCCCGGGGGGGTCCGGCAATCAGCCCCAGCATTTT. Its protein product is CSAPGGSGNQPQHF.

The chain has TRBV10-1 and TRBJ2-2; D is perhaps TRBD2 (6 bases). This CDR3 spans 18 amino acids. The germline V gene encodes CDR1 WNHNN and CDR2 SYGVQD (reference sequence). V gave up 3 bases and J gave up 2 bases, with 19 bases separating them. CDR3 bases: TGCGCCAGCAGTGACTCCCTAGCGCTCCAAACTAACACCGGGGAGCTGTTTTTT. This sequence encodes CASSDSLALQTNTGELFF.

This clonotype was counted at least ten times. The V and J genes are TRBV12-3 or TRBV12-4 and TRBJ2-2, with D possibly being TRBD1 (5 bases). This CDR3 contains 14 residues. With 5 bases removed from V and 1 base from J, the gap between germline ends came to 8 bases. The CDR3, as DNA: TGTGCCAGCAGTCTGACAGAGAACACCGGGGAGCTGTTTTTT. This sequence encodes CASSLTENTGELFF.

The chain carries TRBV29-1 and TRBJ1-1; D remains ambiguous. CDR1 is SQVTM, CDR2 ANQGSEA, per germline. Trimming cost V 6 bases and J 1 base, with 9 bases left between them. The CDR3 is 12 residues long. CDR3 coding DNA: TGCAGCGTATCTTGGGCGAACACTGAAGCTTTCTTT. This codes for CSVSWANTEAFF.

V and J are TRBV6-2 or TRBV6-3 and TRBJ2-2, with D tentatively TRBD2 (6 bases). The CDR3 covers 16 residues. Deletions cut 6 bases from V and 6 bases from J, with 20 bases between. CDR1 and CDR2 (germline): MNHEY, SVGEGT. In DNA form, the CDR3 reads TGTGCCAGCAGCCCCCAGGGTCTAAGCGGGTCCGGGGAGCTGTTTTTT. This encodes CASSPQGLSGSGELFF.

The genes are TRBV7-3 and TRBJ1-1; D remains ambiguous. Germline V gene lookup returns CDR1 SGHTA and CDR2 FQGTGA. The CDR3 length is 14 residues. Between the trimmed V and J ends, which lost 3 bases and 1 base, there was a span of 9 bases. CDR3 sequence: CASSFEGRNTEAFF. CDR3 bases: TGTGCCAGCAGCTTCGAGGGAAGGAACACTGAAGCTTTCTTT.

V and J are TRBV30 and TRBJ2-7; D not resolved. The CDR3 is 13 amino acids. The ends were cut back, 2 bases at V and 0 bases at J, with 8 bases in the middle. CDR1 and CDR2 from the germline V gene are GTSNPN and SVGIG (reference sequence). The CDR3 protein is CAWSFGSSYEQYF. The CDR3 DNA reads as TGTGCCTGGAGTTTTGGCAGCTCCTACGAGCAGTACTTC.

The chain employs TRBV6-5 and TRBJ1-1, with TRBD1 matching 7 bases. Germline V gene lookup returns CDR1 MNHEY and CDR2 SVGAGI. The CDR3 runs 16 residues. With 5 bases clipped from V and 0 bases from J, the junction kept 9 bases outside the gene matches. DNA for the CDR3: TGTGCCAGCAGTAGACAGGGTAGGGGGATGAACACTGAAGCTTTCTTT. It is translated as CASSRQGRGMNTEAFF.

This clonotype was recorded a few times. V gene TRBV28 combines with J gene TRBJ1-5; maybe TRBD1 (5 bases). CDR3 size: 15 residues. The V gene's germline CDR1 is MDHEN and CDR2 SYDVKM. The V end was cut by 4 bases, the J end by 3 bases, with 13 bases between. The CDR3: CASSWGREINQPQHF. CDR3 in DNA: TGTGCCAGCAGTTGGGGCAGGGAAATCAATCAGCCCCAGCATTTT.

This clonotype has at least ten counts. The chain employs TRBV2 and TRBJ2-7; D may be TRBD2 (6 bases). This CDR3 contains 13 residues. Per germline, CDR1 SNHLY and CDR2 FYNNEI. The chain's CDR3 is CAAARESSYEQYF. The CDR3 nucleotides are TGTGCTGCAGCCCGGGAGTCCTCCTACGAGCAGTACTTC.

This clonotype was counted a single time. The genes are TRBV30 and TRBJ2-5; unclear D gene. Trimming removed 2 bases at V and 6 bases at J, with 16 bases between. The CDR3 runs 14 residues. The germline V gene has CDR1 GTSNPN and CDR2 SVGIG (reference sequence). The CDR3 DNA is TGTGCCTGGAGTCTACAGAAATGGGAACAGACCCAGTACTTC. The encoded protein is CAWSLQKWEQTQYF.

This clonotype was observed at least ten times. This could be a read error, since a much larger clone is one nucleotide away. The rearrangement uses TRBV2 and TRBJ1-3, with TRBD1 matching 7 bases. Germline assignment: CDR1 SNHLY and CDR2 FYNNEI. V shed 6 bases and J 4 bases; nucleotides not matched to a gene: 3. The CDR3 spans 13 residues. Here the CDR3 reads CASSTGEGNTIYF. The CDR3 bases are TGTGCCAGCAGCACAGGGGAGGGAAACACCATATATTTT.

This chain connects TRBV7-8 to TRBJ1-2; the D is unclear. Germline CDR1 is SGHVS and CDR2 is FQNEAQ. The CDR3 is made up of 14 amino acids. V was cut by 3 bases and J by 0 bases, with 8 bases left in between. The CDR3 DNA sequence: TGTGCCAGCAGCTTGGGTTTAGCTAACTATGGCTACACCTTC. Translating gives CASSLGLANYGYTF.

The chain carries TRBV6-1 and TRBJ2-2; D gene ambiguous. The CDR3 is made up of 12 amino acids. The V and J ends lost 6 bases and 7 bases respectively, with 9 bases between them. Germline lookup yields CDR1 MNHNS and CDR2 SASEGT. As DNA, the CDR3 is TGTGCCAGCAGGGGCGAGGTCGGGGAGCTGTTTTTT. It codes for CASRGEVGELFF.